This T cell receptor beta chain comes out of a study of blood T cell repertoires in COVID-19. Study details: Nucleic acid was either cDNA or gDNA, and it came from T cells, B-cell-depleted T cells, or PBMCs.

The CDR3 runs to 12 residues. The germline V gene encodes CDR1 LNHDA and CDR2 SQIVND (reference sequence). The V end lost 5 bases, the J end lost 5 bases, and 9 bases lay between the germline ends. In the study's own analysis: Quantification of nucleated cells was approximated via reference gene primer amplification. TCRdb's table, derived via immunoSEQ multiplex PCR, lists solely in-frame clones and lacks some. The DNA gave D and trimming, while V, J and clone size come from that table. Here the sample spans 250,000 to 300,000 clones, about 90% being singletons. This clone was picked up one time. This clonotype originated in a woman in her thirties or forties with acute or convalescent COVID-19. V gene TRBV19 combines with J gene TRBJ2-5, with D perhaps matching TRBD2 (6 bases). Source material: peripheral blood. The CDR3 nucleotides are TGTGCCAGTAGTTGGGCGGGGGAGACCCAGTACTTC. Translated: CASSWAGETQYF. The whole variable domain, filled in from reference TRBV19 and TRBJ2-5, reads DGGITQSPKYLFRKEGQNVTLSCEQNLNHDAMYWYRQDPGQGLRLIYYSQIVNDFQKGDIAEGYSVSREKKESFPLTVTSAQKNPTAFYLCASSWAGETQYFGPGTRLLVL.